This TCR beta chain came from a study of blood T cell repertoires in COVID-19. Assay: immunoSEQ multiplex PCR; the TCRdb copy retains only in-frame clones and omits some. The sample holds around 140,000 clones, 75% to 90% seen once. Germline V gene data show CDR1 as MNHEY and CDR2 as SVGEGT. The CDR3 is 17 residues long. The V and J ends lost 2 bases and 5 bases, in that order; junction bases with no gene match: 12. The TCR was taken from a human donor in a cohort sampled during active COVID-19. The chain employs TRBV6-2 or TRBV6-3 and TRBJ1-1; 9 nucleotides align to TRBD1. The material sequenced was peripheral blood. The CDR3 DNA reads as TGTGCCAGCAGTTACCGCCCAGACAGGGGGGGTTGGACTGAAGCTTTCTTT. This gives the protein CASSYRPDRGGWTEAFF.